This TCR beta chain was sequenced in a study of follicular helper T cells after annual influenza vaccination. The data were produced by immunoSEQ multiplex PCR, yet TCRdb's version contains in-frame clones alone and is incomplete. The table has about 820 clones, approximately 80% seen once. Indicated time point: 2015-2016 season, pre-vaccination. Vaccine contraindications, substance abuse, HIV/AIDS, active malignancy and active illness excluded donors. Cells are cTfh (non-naive CD4+CXCR5+PD-1+), split by ICOS and CD38 into double-positive or double-negative. Study results and caveats: Day 7 ICOS+CD38+ clones later appeared mostly in ICOS-CD38- cTfh. ICOS+CD38+ cTfh clonality tracked population frequency, and its change tracked circulating plasmablast change.

On this clone: No antigen is known for it.

Germline CDR1 and CDR2: SGHNT and YYREEE (reference sequence). The CDR3 is 13 residues long. J was trimmed by 5 bases and V by 5 bases; bases with no gene match: 5. The V gene is TRBV5-4, the J gene TRBJ1-2; 8 positions agree with TRBD1. Sequencing was performed on CXCR5+ CD38+ circulating T follicular helper cells from blood, taken on the day of influenza vaccination. Stated subset: circulating Tfh, non-naive CD4+CXCR5+PD-1+ (ICOS+CD38+ or ICOS-CD38-). The receptor's source is an adult who received the influenza vaccine. CDR3 nucleotide sequence: TGTGCCAGCAGTACTGGACAGGGTTATGGCTACACCTTC. Its protein is CASSTGQGYGYTF.